This T cell receptor (beta chain) was obtained from a study of blood T cell repertoires in COVID-19. The overall study: Samples came from the United States, Italy and Spain, spanning acute and convalescent COVID-19. Nucleic acid was either cDNA or gDNA, and it came from T cells, B-cell-depleted T cells, or PBMCs.

Germline CDR1 and CDR2: SGHVS and FQNEAQ. This CDR3 has 15 residues. Between the trimmed V and J ends, which lost 5 bases and 3 bases, there was a span of 17 bases. Original data processing: Nucleated cell counts were estimated from reference gene primer amplification. Sequenced by immunoSEQ multiplex PCR; TCRdb stores in-frame clones only, minus some. Clone size and V and J calls were adopted from that table, with D and trimming inferred from the DNA. The sample has some 190,000 clones, approximately 90% seen once. The receptor comes from a human donor in a cohort sampled during active COVID-19. The sample comprised peripheral blood. The rearrangement joins TRBV7-8 to TRBJ2-7, with a tentative D call TRBD1 (5 bases). The CDR3 spells CASSPGSGRHYEQYF. The CDR3 DNA is TGTGCCAGCAGCCCAGGGTCCGGGCGCCACTACGAGCAGTACTTC.